A single sample gave rise to the 23 T cell receptor beta chains below, sequenced in a study of blood T cell repertoires in COVID-19 (dated by TCRdb to 2018 to 2021). Libraries were constructed by the immunoSEQ multiplex PCR assay. The table was pulled from immuneACCESS by TCRdb, which kept in-frame rearrangements only. Such tables lose some clones; where checked, under half of the loss comes from unresolved V genes, and the rest has no known cause. A total of 250,000 to 300,000 clones appear in this sample, 70% to 90% of them only once. The ten largest clones capture 8% to 13% of the sample. Sequencing used peripheral blood. These receptors all stem from a woman in her seventies with acute or convalescent COVID-19.

The chain carries TRBV7-5 and TRBJ1-1. TRBV7-5 is deemed a pseudogene. The CDR3 covers 13 residues. CDR3: CARSASRRPEAFF. DNA for the CDR3: TGTGCCAGAAGCGCCTCACGGAGGCCTGAAGCTTTCTTT.

The chain carries TRBV28 and TRBJ2-6; perhaps TRBD1 as D (5 bases). Trimming stripped 6 bases from V and 3 bases from J, with 18 bases between. CDR3 length: 17 residues. Germline V lookup: CDR1 MDHEN, CDR2 SYDVKM. CDR3: CASSRAQGPLGANVLTF. The CDR3 DNA reads as TGTGCCAGCAGCCGAGCGCAGGGCCCCCTTGGGGCCAACGTCCTGACTTTC. The variable domain in full, with the rest retrieved from reference TRBV28 and TRBJ2-6, is DVKVTQSSRYLVKRTGEKVFLECVQDMDHENMFWYRQDPGLGLRLIYFSYDVKMKEKGDIPEGYSVSREKKERFSLILESASTNQTSMYLCASSRAQGPLGANVLTFGAGSRLTVL.

The J gene is TRBJ1-3, the V gene TRBV11-2, with 9 bases lining up with TRBD1. This CDR3 comprises 18 residues. The V and J ends lost 6 bases and 0 bases, in that order; junction bases with no gene match: 12. Germline CDR1 reads SGHAT; CDR2 reads FQNNGV. The CDR3 coding sequence is TGTGCCAGCAGACCAGGGACAGGGATCACCCACTCTGGAAACACCATATATTTT. Amino acids: CASRPGTGITHSGNTIYF.

As to this clone: This sample includes further DNA sequences coding for the same CDR3. V and J are TRBV6-5 and TRBJ1-2; 7 bases fit TRBD1. Per germline, CDR1 MNHEY and CDR2 SVGAGI. The CDR3 consists of 15 residues. Trimming cost V 2 bases and J 3 bases; bases outside gene matches: 6. The CDR3 DNA reads TGTGCCAGCAGTTACCGGGGAGACAGGGACTATGGCTACACCTTC. Its translation: CASSYRGDRDYGYTF.

The gene calls are TRBV11-3 and TRBJ1-1, with D possibly matching TRBD1 (6 bases). CDR1 and CDR2 from the germline V gene are SGHNT and YENEEA. The CDR3 length is 15 residues. The V gene lost 4 bases and the J gene lost 1 base, with 13 bases spanning the gap. The chain's CDR3 is CASSSRGSGNTEAFF. CDR3 sequence (DNA): TGTGCCAGCAGCTCCAGGGGTTCGGGGAACACTGAAGCTTTCTTT.

This chain joins TRBV30 and TRBJ1-5, with D unresolved. This CDR3 contains 13 residues. Germline V lookup: CDR1 GTSNPN, CDR2 SVGIG (reference sequence). The V end lost 2 bases, the J end lost 6 bases, and 11 bases lay between the germline ends. CDR3 in DNA: TGTGCCTGGAGTCCCGACGAGCGTCAGCCCCAGCATTTT. As protein: CAWSPDERQPQHF.

The rearrangement joins TRBV3-1 (or the pseudogene TRBV3-2) to TRBJ2-1; TRBD1 might be the D (5 bases). Trimming took off 5 bases at V and 6 bases at J, with 23 bases between the two ends. The CDR3 spans 17 residues. Germline V CDR1 and CDR2: LGHDT, YNNKEL (reference sequence). The DNA of the CDR3 is TGTGCCAGCAGCTTCTATCAGGGCCGTTCGAACCGCAATGAGCAGTTCTTC. Protein product: CASSFYQGRSNRNEQFF.

In nucleotides, the CDR3 is TGTGCCAGCAGCTTACGGGGGGTAGAAGGCTACACCTTC. Its translation is CASSLRGVEGYTF. J is TRBJ1-2 and V is TRBV5-4; a possible D gene is TRBD1 (5 bases). The germline CDR1 and CDR2 sequences are SGHNT and YYREEE (reference sequence). Between the trimmed V and J ends, which lost 2 bases and 8 bases, there was a span of 13 bases. The CDR3 runs 13 residues. Looking up the rest from reference TRBV5-4 and TRBJ1-2 gives the full variable domain: ETGVTQSPTHLIKTRGQQVTLRCSSQSGHNTVSWYQQALGQGPQFIFQYYREEENGRGNFPPRFSGLQFPNYSSELNVNALELDDSALYLCASSLRGVEGYTFGSGTRLTVV.

V and J are TRBV6-4 and TRBJ2-1; 8 bases match TRBD2. CDR3 length: 15 residues. Trimming removed 6 bases from V and 8 bases from J; junction bases left unmatched: 12. The V gene's germline CDR1 is MRHNA and CDR2 SNTAGT. CDR3 DNA: TGTGCCAGCAGGCGGGGGGTTATGGGGAACGATGAGCAGTTCTTC. Its protein is CASRRGVMGNDEQFF.

The table lists this clone with a count of one. The CDR3 sequence: CASSFQGSSGNTIYF. The DNA for the CDR3 is TGCGCCAGCAGCTTTCAGGGGAGCTCTGGAAACACCATATATTTT. V is TRBV5-1 and J is TRBJ1-3; maybe TRBD1 (6 bases). Deletions cut 2 bases from V and 0 bases from J, with 9 bases between. This CDR3 is 15 amino acids long. CDR1 is SGHRS and CDR2 is YFSETQ in the germline V gene.

The CDR3: CASSPQRVLYGYTF. CDR3 sequence (DNA): TGTGCCAGCAGCCCCCAGAGGGTATTGTATGGCTACACCTTC. This chain links TRBV7-3 with TRBJ1-2; no definite D call. Germline CDR1 SGHTA, CDR2 FQGTGA. Trimming removed 5 bases from V and 5 bases from J, with 15 bases in between. This CDR3 spans 14 amino acids.

This sequence joins TRBV12-3 or TRBV12-4 and TRBJ1-4; 8 bases agree with TRBD1. CDR3 length: 13 amino acids. V gave up 7 bases and J gave up 7 bases; unmatched junction bases: 5. The CDR3 loop reads CASTPGQAEKLFF. In DNA, the CDR3 is TGTGCCAGCACTCCGGGACAGGCTGAAAAACTGTTTTTT.

The CDR3 DNA is TGTGCCAGCAGCTCCCAAAGGGGGCCCGGGGAGCTGTTTTTT. Amino acid sequence: CASSSQRGPGELFF. V and J are TRBV5-4 and TRBJ2-2, with 7 bases identical to TRBD1. Trimming at V came to 3 bases and at J to 6 bases, leaving 5 bases not matched to a gene. Germline lookup yields CDR1 SGHNT and CDR2 YYREEE (reference sequence). CDR3 length equals 14 residues.

The rearrangement joins TRBV10-3 to TRBJ2-3; TRBD1 matches at 8 bases. Germline loops: CDR1 ENHRY, CDR2 SYGVKD. The CDR3 is made up of 15 amino acids. The junction had 8 bases not matched to a gene; V was cut back by 6 bases and J by 3 bases. The CDR3 coding sequence is TGTGCCATCAGGACAGGGGAAGGAGGAACAGATACGCAGTATTTT. Translating it yields CAIRTGEGGTDTQYF.

The CDR3 DNA reads TGTGCCAGTATAGACAGGGGCGTTGGGAATGAGCAGTTCTTC. As protein: CASIDRGVGNEQFF. The gene calls are TRBV19 and TRBJ2-1, with 8 bases aligning to TRBD1. Germline V gives CDR1 LNHDA, CDR2 SQIVND (reference sequence). The CDR3 length is 14 residues. J was trimmed by 7 bases and V by 7 bases; bases with no gene match: 9.

The V gene is TRBV3-1 (or the pseudogene TRBV3-2), the J gene TRBJ2-1; D may be TRBD2 (7 bases). CDR1 and CDR2 (germline): LGHDT, YNNKEL (reference sequence). The V end lost 3 bases, the J end lost 9 bases, and 15 bases lay between the germline ends. The CDR3 loop spans 14 amino acids. CDR3 sequence (DNA): TGTGCCAGCAGCCATTTCAGAAGGGGGGGTGAGCAGTTCTTC. This encodes CASSHFRRGGEQFF.

J is TRBJ2-7 and V is TRBV5-1, with 8 bases aligning to TRBD1. The V gene's germline CDR1 is SGHRS and CDR2 YFSETQ. This CDR3 is 12 amino acids long. J lost 13 bases, V lost 4 bases, and 10 bases had no gene match. The CDR3 is CASSRSGQGVYF. CDR3 bases: TGCGCCAGCAGCCGTTCCGGACAGGGAGTTTACTTC.

This sequence joins TRBV5-4 and TRBJ1-6, with 7 bases lining up with TRBD1. J gave up 8 bases and V 4 bases, and 9 bases lay outside the gene matches. CDR1 is SGHNT and CDR2 is YYREEE in the germline V gene (reference sequence). The CDR3 spans 15 residues. CDR3 region: CASSENRGPYSPLHF. The CDR3 bases are TGTGCCAGCAGCGAAAACAGGGGCCCCTATTCACCCCTCCACTTT.

The V and J genes are TRBV4-2 and TRBJ1-2, with a tentative D call TRBD1 (6 bases). The V end lost 1 base, the J end lost 4 bases, and 10 bases lay between the germline ends. Germline CDR1 is LGHNA and CDR2 is YNFKEQ. CDR3 length: 14 amino acids. The CDR3 DNA follows: TGTGCCAGCAGCCAAGGGGGGCTGGGCTATGGCTACACCTTC. Translated, it gives CASSQGGLGYGYTF.

This clone appeared a few times. The chain joins TRBV27 to TRBJ1-2; 7 bases are a match to TRBD1. In germline, CDR1 is MNHEY, CDR2 SMNVEV (reference sequence). This CDR3 comprises 14 residues. The junction had 8 bases not matched to a gene; V was cut back by 5 bases and J by 5 bases. The CDR3 coding sequence is TGTGCCAGCAGTCCCGACAGGGCTACTTATGGCTACACCTTC. Its translation is CASSPDRATYGYTF.

V and J are TRBV14 and TRBJ2-1; D possibly corresponds to TRBD1 (6 bases). The germline V gene encodes CDR1 SGHDN and CDR2 FVKESK. The CDR3 runs 13 residues. V lost 3 bases, J lost 7 bases, and 10 bases lay in between. Written as DNA, the CDR3 is TGTGCCAGCAGCCACGGACAGCCTAATGAGCAGTTCTTC. Amino acids: CASSHGQPNEQFF.

CDR3 sequence: CATSSGTGGEAFF. CDR3 sequence (DNA): TGTGCCACCAGCAGTGGGACAGGGGGCGAAGCTTTCTTT. V gene TRBV15 combines with J gene TRBJ1-1, with 12 bases identical to TRBD1. CDR1 is LNHNV, CDR2 YYDKDF, per germline (reference sequence). After removal of 3 bases from V and 8 bases from J, the junction contained 1 base not matched to a gene. This CDR3 has 13 residues.

This chain joins TRBV3-1 (or the pseudogene TRBV3-2) and TRBJ1-1, with D tentatively TRBD1 (6 bases). Germline V gene data show CDR1 as LGHDT and CDR2 as YNNKEL (reference sequence). V shed 4 bases and J shed 10 bases, with 16 bases lying between them. The CDR3 contains 13 residues. CDR3 in DNA: TGTGCCAGCAGCCGACAAGAGGGGGGGGGAGCTTTCTTT. The encoded protein is CASSRQEGGGAFF.